The source of this T cell receptor beta chain is a study of cytomegalovirus exposure and HLA in healthy donors (dated by TCRdb to 2017 to 2019). Notes on the research overall: According to an earlier analysis of 587 of the donors, some 180 million T cells yielded 90 million to 130 million unique TCR beta sequences and roughly 280 Gb of sequence data. Using immunosequencing, the study profiled T cell repertoires from fewer than 700 subjects and related those repertoires to cytomegalovirus serostatus. Rather than using new phenotypic data, the later analysis identified candidate immune exposures from TCR beta sequences and from how often those sequences occurred across donors. Alongside the repertoire data, information on donor age, sex, ethnicity and CMV serostatus was compiled. The study aimed to test whether signatures of past pathogen exposure could be identified by cataloging public T cell receptors. Among the roughly 400 genotyped donors, about 85% belonged to the genetic ancestry cluster associated with self-reported Caucasian donors. An earlier analysis of nearly 600 of the donors applied high-throughput TCR beta sequencing to assess whether each TCR beta V gene segment acted as functional or pseudogenic. Class I and class II HLA loci were covered by the typing at four-digit resolution. About 280 gigabases of sequencing data and roughly 81 million unique TCR sequences made up an early release that covered about 640 HLA-typed donors. All discovery cohort repertoires had been generated using a single sequencing platform. To study patterns of TCR occurrence, a later analysis re-analyzed previously published TCR beta repertoires from under 750 donors and added high-resolution HLA genotyping. A later genetic analysis used genome-wide SNP genotypes for about 60% of the roughly 700 donors, treating that subset as a discovery cohort. The study combined high-throughput TCR immunosequencing, statistical association of individual TCRs with disease status, and machine learning to predict cytomegalovirus infection status. The number of typed donors differed by locus: about 620-630 for A, B, C, DRB1 and DQB1; approximately 540 for DQA1; some 590 for DPA1; and some 470 for DPB1. A separate validation cohort of 100 to 150 different subjects was used in addition to the 666-subject first cohort. On average, approximately 250,000 unique TCR beta nucleotide sequences were sequenced per donor among fewer than 500 genotyped donors of the cohort, with 15% to 20% of those sequences being non-productive. Because of strong linkage in the cohort, four or five DR-DQ haplotypes were treated as single units for association and clustering. What the study reported, not specific to this receptor: In vitro tests confirmed that a few of the cytomegalovirus-associated TCR beta chains recognize cytomegalovirus antigens. An earlier analysis of around 540 of the donors showed that most TCR beta V segments appeared in productive rearrangements either about 87% or about 30% of the time, which broadly matched IMGT annotations. While some public TCRs were present in many individuals, most TCR sequences turned up only very rarely across donors. In the study, some 180 TCR beta chains were listed as associated with cytomegalovirus. In this cohort, only TCR beta chains were sequenced, and detectable features were limited by the absence of alpha or paired-chain data. Approximately 18 rarely observed V segments, including chromosome 9 orphons, were excluded from the earlier analysis of approximately 500 of the donors because counts were too low. In a later genetic analysis, a missense DCLRE1C variant was associated with V-gene and J-gene trimming of TCR beta chains, and the association was replicated in an independent cohort. Some IMGT-functional V segments, including TRBV6-2 and TRBV6-3, could not be told apart with the 87-base-pair reads, so those segments were excluded. Correlated functional status among segregating V segments might be attributable to linkage disequilibrium, but an unknown experimental factor could not be ruled out. HLA typing was unavailable for some donors at each locus, so association tests used only the typed subset. Roughly uniform sequencing depth across donors was assumed in presence/absence analyses, although this assumption may not hold. A further reported finding was that TCR beta sequences accurately predicted the HLA-A and HLA-B alleles for most subjects in the first cohort. In a later analysis, HLA-associated TCR beta chains were found to be more clonally expanded and to have lower generation probabilities than equally common non-associated chains. Specific HLA alleles were associated with roughly 16,000 TCR beta sequences at a false discovery rate of 0.05 in a later analysis. Cytomegalovirus status was reported to be diagnosed by the classifier with high specificity and sensitivity in both the original and validation cohorts. The authors suggested that the approach could potentially be generalized to other disease states and immunological phenotypes. Several of the top co-occurrence clusters appeared to be linked to parvovirus B19, influenza, CMV and Epstein-Barr virus, according to a later analysis. In a later analysis, the rate of TCR association differed among HLA loci, with DRB1 alleles having the most associated TCRs and HLA-C alleles having the fewest. The sequencing pipeline was judged likely to have produced a cluster of highly shared sequence variants as a technical artifact. When HLA alleles, especially DR and DQ, strongly co-occurred, attributing TCR associations to individual alleles was difficult. The only immune exposure information available for the cohort was CMV serostatus. In a later genetic analysis, fewer N-insertions in productive TCRs were reported among donors in an Asian-associated ancestry cluster than the roughly 700-donor mean. A later analysis found that most CMV-associated TCR beta chains appeared HLA-restricted, with HLA associations seemingly driven largely by CMV exposure.

Libraries came from the immunoSEQ multiplex PCR assay. A mixture of 60 forward primers for TCR Vbeta segments and 13 reverse primers for TCR Jbeta segments was used in the multiplex PCR. The CDR3 region of rearranged TCR beta genes was amplified from genomic DNA with a multiplex PCR assay. On the Illumina HiSeq System, the amplified TCR beta libraries were sequenced as 87-base-pair reads. The study's processing was this. A later analysis counted approximately 84 million unique TCR beta chains across the 690 or so repertoires, and roughly 10 million of these chains were shared by at least two donors. A nearest-neighbor algorithm error-corrected the raw reads and collapsed the reads into unique sequences, merging closely related sequences to remove PCR and sequencing errors. CDR3 sequences were aligned to IMGT reference sequences to assign V, D and J gene segments. For a sequence to be retained, a match of at least six nucleotides to both a V gene segment and a J gene segment was required. Rearrangements were classified as productive when the CDR3 lacked stop codons and remained in frame with V and J, and all other rearrangements were classified as non-productive. CDR3 was defined according to IMGT convention as the region running from the second conserved V-encoded cysteine to the conserved J-encoded phenylalanine. In an earlier analysis of more than 550 of the donors, sequences lacking an unambiguous match to a single V gene segment were excluded. In an earlier analysis of approximately 610 of the donors, V segments were called functional above 56.7% productive rearrangements and were called segregating when the between-donor standard deviation exceeded 5%. To diagnose cytomegalovirus status from the catalog of TCR beta chain sequences, a statistical classification framework was built. In a later analysis, V and J genes were assigned by comparing TCR nucleotide sequences against IMGT/GENE-DB human TR gene sequences. The TCRdist pipeline was used in a later analysis to assign CDR3 sequences and most-parsimonious VDJ recombination scenarios. In a later analysis, every TCR beta chain was defined by the combination of its CDR3 amino acid sequence and its V-gene family, and reads without a unique V-gene family were dropped. To address suspected cross-contamination and a sequencing artifact, a later analysis removed under 600 highly shared, low-generation-probability nucleotide sequences. For each public chain, a later analysis derived a clonal expansion index from normalized ranks of inferred template counts within each repertoire. A later analysis computed generation probabilities with a VDJ recombination model fitted to out-of-frame rearrangements, and checked the results against IGoR. A later analysis scored TCR-TCR, TCR-HLA and TCR-CMV co-occurrence with hypergeometric tests, applying a repertoire-size bias correction to TCR pairs. A later analysis estimated false discovery rates by permuting HLA or CMV assignments 20 times. A later analysis grouped co-occurring TCRs with DBSCAN, adding TCRdist sequence similarity when clustering within HLA-allele-positive subsets. Repertoires with fewer than 30,000 or more than 120,000 public chains were left out of co-occurrence clustering, as were a handful of repertoires with anomalous nucleotide sharing. TCRdb obtained this table from immuneACCESS and retained in-frame rearrangements with V and J assigned. These tables miss some clones; where compared with another copy, unresolved V genes account for less than half of the shortfall, and the remainder is unexplained. The DNA was the basis for D and trimming; V, J and clone size are from that table. The sample table holds 95,000 to 110,000 clones, of which roughly 70% were seen once. Roughly 3% of the sample lies in the top ten.

As for this clone: There is no known antigen for this receptor. No per-base quality is available; no much larger clone lies one base away.

Looking up the germline V gene yields CDR1 SGDLS and CDR2 YYNGEE. V drops 1 base and J drops 0 bases, leaving 7 bases in between. From the cysteine up to the phenylalanine, the CDR3 has a length of 15 residues. Only the CDR3 DNA is retained, 45 bases long and in frame from the first base. The cohort was made up of approximately 700 healthy bone marrow donors. At the time of sampling, every cohort member was nominally healthy, though immune exposures that went unrecorded were likely present. The donor was CMV seronegative and was included in the group of a few hundred seronegative cohort members. A peripheral blood sample was collected from each donor, and TCR beta sequencing was performed on peripheral blood mononuclear cells. Genomic DNA was extracted from the blood cell samples with the Qiagen DNeasy Blood Extraction Kit.

The TCR comes from a woman in her forties or fifties in good health and CMV-seronegative. Sequencing was carried out using PBMCs. The V gene is TRBV9 and the J gene is TRBJ2-2, and possibly TRBD1, on 6 matching bases. The CDR3 region: CASSVRGTNTGELFF. The nucleotide sequence is TGTGCCAGCAGCGTAAGGGGGACGAACACCGGGGAGCTGTTTTTT. The CDR3, completed at both ends by the reference TRBV9 and TRBJ2-2 genes, gives the full variable domain DSGVTQTPKHLITATGQRVTLRCSPRSGDLSVYWYQQSLDQGLQFLIQYYNGEERAKGNILERFSAQQFPDLHSELNLSSLELGDSALYFCASSVRGTNTGELFFGEGSRLTVL.